One and the same sample provided the 24 T cell receptor beta chains below, sequenced in a study of shared clonotypes between healthy human individuals (dated by TCRdb to the early 2020s). Libraries were prepared through the immunoSEQ multiplex PCR assay. TCRdb provides this immuneACCESS table in a form limited to in-frame rearrangements. Some clones are lacking; in checked studies, under half of them reflect an unresolved V gene, and why the rest are absent is not known. The sample includes about 700,000 clones, with approximately 79% observed a single time. The ten largest clones represent 1.5% to 2% of the sample. Sample: memory CD4+ T cells sorted from blood. This sample's cell subset or site label indicates: CD45RA-negative fraction. The source is a woman in her 30s in good health.

The chain combines TRBV19 with TRBJ2-7; D gene unclear. Trimming shortened V by 5 bases and J by 1 base, and 6 bases separated the two germline ends. The CDR3 is made up of 12 amino acids. Germline V lookup: CDR1 LNHDA, CDR2 SQIVND (reference sequence). CDR3 in amino acids: CASSPSSYEQYF. The CDR3 coding sequence is TGTGCCAGTAGTCCATCTTCCTACGAGCAGTACTTC.

This clone was counted between two and nine times. A read error is possible here, since a much larger clone lies one base away. Other DNA sequences of this sample code for an identical CDR3. The chain couples TRBV7-2 to TRBJ2-5; D remains ambiguous. This CDR3 contains 12 residues. Looked up from germline, CDR1 is SGHTA and CDR2 is FQGNSA. V lost 5 bases and J lost 0, with 4 bases in between. The CDR3 coding sequence is TGTGCCAGCAGCCCGCACCAAGAGACCCAGTACTTC. This gives the protein CASSPHQETQYF.

This clone was recorded a few times. One end of the junction fails to match germline, which may point to a read error. The chain carries TRBV6-1 and TRBJ1-2; no firm D call. The length of the CDR3 is 17 residues. Germline CDR1 and CDR2: MNHNS and SASEGT. Here the CDR3 DNA reads TGTGCCATCAGTGAGTCGGGCGTATCGGTCGTACCGTACGGCTACACCTTC. Its protein product is CAISESGVSVVPYGYTF.

This rearrangement joins TRBV7-2 to TRBJ2-2; 14 bases are shared with TRBD2. The CDR3 loop spans 16 amino acids. After removal of 3 bases from V and 5 bases from J, the junction contained 2 bases not matched to a gene. Per germline, CDR1 SGHTA and CDR2 FQGNSA. The CDR3 DNA is TGTGCCAGCAGCTTGGGACTAGCGGGAGTTACCGGGGAGCTGTTTTTT. Translating gives CASSLGLAGVTGELFF.

This chain uses TRBV9 with TRBJ2-1; tentative D call: TRBD1 (6 bases). V lost 3 bases and J lost 0, with 10 bases in between. This CDR3 has 15 amino acids. Germline CDR1 reads SGDLS; CDR2 reads YYNGEE. CDR3 sequence: CASSATGISYNEQFF. In DNA form, the CDR3 reads TGTGCCAGCAGCGCAACAGGGATCTCCTACAATGAGCAGTTCTTC.

The V and J genes are TRBV27 and TRBJ1-5; 11 nucleotides agree with TRBD1. The CDR3 totals 19 residues. J lost 3 bases, V lost 5 bases, and 15 bases had no gene match. CDR1 is MNHEY and CDR2 is SMNVEV in the germline V gene (reference sequence). The CDR3 region is CASSPLTGTGGIYNQPQHF. CDR3 coding DNA: TGTGCCAGCAGTCCGTTAACCGGGACAGGGGGTATATACAATCAGCCCCAGCATTTT.

This chain connects TRBV18 to TRBJ2-2; D not certain. Trimming shortened V by 7 bases and J by 4 bases, and 10 bases separated the two germline ends. The CDR3 is 13 amino acids. The germline gives CDR1 KGHSH, CDR2 LQKENI. The CDR3 nucleotides read TGTGCCAGCTTGCTTACGGTCACCGGGGAGCTGTTTTTT. Translated: CASLLTVTGELFF.

The CDR3 reads CASSLVGGGTQYF. The DNA for the CDR3 is TGTGCCAGCAGCTTAGTAGGGGGCGGTACTCAGTACTTC. The chain uses TRBV7-6 and TRBJ2-4; 7 bases fit TRBD1. V shed 1 base, J shed 12 bases, and the junction held 6 bases outside the gene matches. CDR1 is SGHVS, CDR2 FNYEAQ, per germline. CDR3 length: 13 residues.

This clone was observed at least ten times. V is TRBV5-1 and J is TRBJ2-1; unclear D gene. V lost 4 bases and J 0 bases, leaving 11 bases between the germline ends. Germline V gene data show CDR1 as SGHRS and CDR2 as YFSETQ. The CDR3 runs to 15 residues. CDR3 residues: CASSPASASYNEQFF. CDR3 DNA sequence: TGCGCCAGCAGCCCGGCCTCAGCCTCCTACAATGAGCAGTTCTTC.

J is TRBJ2-1 and V is TRBV5-1, with 8 positions matching TRBD1. The CDR3 is 17 amino acids. Germline values: CDR1 SGHRS, CDR2 YFSETQ. After removal of 2 bases from V and 4 bases from J, the junction contained 11 bases not matched to a gene. Here the CDR3 reads CASSFTPGTGAYNEQFF. The DNA of the CDR3 is TGCGCCAGCAGCTTTACCCCCGGGACAGGAGCTTACAATGAGCAGTTCTTC.

In its sample, this clone was seen once. This sequence joins TRBV5-5 and TRBJ1-5; no clear D gene. The CDR3 is 13 amino acids. The V and J ends lost 0 bases and 5 bases respectively, with 6 bases between them. Per germline, CDR1 SGHKS and CDR2 YYEKEE (reference sequence). The CDR3 here is CASSLEPHQPQHF. The CDR3 region has the DNA TGTGCCAGCAGCTTGGAGCCCCATCAGCCCCAGCATTTT.

J is TRBJ2-2 and V is TRBV29-1, with D maybe TRBD2 (6 bases). CDR1 SQVTM and CDR2 ANQGSEA come from the germline V gene. This CDR3 region has 14 residues. The ends were cut back, 5 bases at V and 5 bases at J, with 15 bases in the middle. The CDR3 reads CSVLKASATGELFF. The CDR3 DNA sequence: TGCAGCGTTTTAAAGGCTAGCGCAACCGGGGAGCTGTTTTTT.

The chain combines TRBV5-4 with TRBJ2-7, with a weak D call TRBD2 (6 bases). Trimming left V 3 bases short and J 1 base short, with 14 bases between. CDR1 SGHNT and CDR2 YYREEE come from the germline V gene (reference sequence). The CDR3 spans 15 residues. The CDR3 here is CASSSRGSGSYEQYF. In DNA form, the CDR3 reads TGTGCCAGCAGCTCTCGTGGCAGCGGGTCCTACGAGCAGTACTTC.

The rearrangement links TRBV11-2 to TRBJ2-2; the match to TRBD2 covers 10 bases. CDR1 is SGHAT and CDR2 is FQNNGV in the germline V gene. Trimming took 6 bases from V and 5 from J; bases not matched to a gene: 9. This CDR3 is built from 16 residues. The CDR3 nucleotides are TGTGCCAGCAGAAAAGTAGCGGGAGGAAGGACCGGGGAGCTGTTTTTT. It yields the protein CASRKVAGGRTGELFF.

The rearrangement joins TRBV6-5 to TRBJ2-7; 7 bases line up with TRBD2. Looked up from germline, CDR1 is MNHEY and CDR2 is SVGAGI. The CDR3 consists of 14 residues. V shed 5 bases and J 4 bases; nucleotides not matched to a gene: 8. CDR3 DNA: TGTGCCAGCAGTCCTTGGGGGGGTAGATACGAGCAGTACTTC. Its translation is CASSPWGGRYEQYF.

The chain carries TRBV6-1 and TRBJ2-3, with 7 bases lining up with TRBD1. The CDR3 is 13 residues long. Unmatched junction bases numbered 7, after V lost 4 bases and J lost 9 bases. Germline V gene data show CDR1 as MNHNS and CDR2 as SASEGT. CDR3 DNA: TGTGCCAGCAGTGGGGACAGTGGATCAACGCAGTATTTT. Translated: CASSGDSGSTQYF.

This chain links TRBV5-1 with TRBJ2-1, with TRBD2 matching over 9 bases. Germline-derived CDR1 and CDR2 are SGHRS and YFSETQ. The CDR3 runs 15 residues. V was pared by 4 bases and J by 3 bases, with 5 bases of the junction left unmatched. CDR3 nucleotides: TGCGCCAGCAGCATTAATAGCGGGAGCTACAATGAGCAGTTCTTC. This encodes CASSINSGSYNEQFF. The variable domain in full, with the rest retrieved from reference TRBV5-1 and TRBJ2-1, is KAGVTQTPRYLIKTRGQQVTLSCSPISGHRSVSWYQQTPGQGLQFLFEYFSETQRNKGNFPGRFSGRQFSNSRSEMNVSTLELGDSALYLCASSINSGSYNEQFFGPGTRLTVL.

The rearrangement joins TRBV4-1 to TRBJ2-2; D not resolved. V shed 2 bases and J shed 5 bases, with 6 bases lying between them. Germline loops: CDR1 MGHRA, CDR2 YSYEKL. This CDR3 contains 13 residues. DNA of the CDR3: TGCGCCAGCAGCCAACCTATAACCGGGGAGCTGTTTTTT. It specifies CASSQPITGELFF.

The rearrangement joins TRBV5-1 to TRBJ2-7, with a tentative D call TRBD2 (5 bases). V lost 6 bases and J lost 7, with 14 bases in between. The CDR3 contains 12 residues. The V gene's germline CDR1 is SGHRS and CDR2 YFSETQ. The CDR3: CASNDYLGEQYF. The CDR3 DNA follows: TGCGCCAGCAACGACTACCTGGGGGAGCAGTACTTC.

The V and J genes are TRBV7-2 and TRBJ2-7, with 11 bases aligning to TRBD1. CDR1 SGHTA and CDR2 FQGNSA come from the germline V gene. The V gene end was trimmed by 5 bases and the J gene end by 7 bases; junction bases not matched to a gene: 10. The CDR3 extends over 15 amino acids. The CDR3 spells CASSPIGQGASEQYF. In DNA, the CDR3 is TGTGCCAGCAGCCCTATTGGACAGGGGGCTAGTGAGCAGTACTTC.

This sequence joins TRBV7-2 and TRBJ2-3; D gene ambiguous. The germline gives CDR1 SGHTA, CDR2 FQGNSA. There are 19 residues in the CDR3. Trimming pared 2 bases from V and 0 bases from J, leaving 21 bases between. The CDR3 protein is CASSLRSLQPPFSTDTQYF. Written as DNA, the CDR3 is TGTGCCAGCAGCTTAAGGAGCTTACAACCCCCATTTAGCACAGATACGCAGTATTTT.

The chain has TRBV5-8 and TRBJ2-4, with D unresolved. The V end lost 2 bases, the J end lost 15 bases, and 15 bases lay between the germline ends. The CDR3 has 12 residues. Germline values: CDR1 SGHTS, CDR2 YDEGEE. The CDR3 here is CASSFPGSRWYF. In nucleotides, the CDR3 is TGTGCCAGCAGCTTTCCCGGCAGCCGCTGGTACTTC.

This clone was counted ten times or more. The J gene is TRBJ2-1, the V gene TRBV11-2; 8 bases are a match to TRBD2. V was clipped by 4 bases and J by 9 bases; unmatched bases: 14. The CDR3 spans 16 residues. CDR1 and CDR2 from the germline V gene are SGHAT and FQNNGV. The CDR3 protein is CASSSRIAGLIGEQFF. The CDR3, as DNA: TGTGCCAGCAGCTCCAGGATAGCGGGACTAATCGGTGAGCAGTTCTTC.

The chain is built from TRBV19 and TRBJ1-3, with D unresolved. This CDR3 has 14 amino acids. Germline CDR1 LNHDA, CDR2 SQIVND (reference sequence). The germline V and J ends were trimmed by 7 bases and 2 bases, with 12 bases remaining between them. In DNA, the CDR3 is TGTGCCAGTACCACTCAGCCGACTGGAAACACCATATATTTT. This encodes CASTTQPTGNTIYF.